Listed below are T cell receptor beta chains from one sample, sequenced in a study of vaccination and CD4 T cells after COVID-19. One entry per CDR3 protein results from TCRdb running MiXCR on the PCR reads. The data show about 5,000 distinct CDR3 sequences, with about 57% seen just once and 36% held by the top ten. The antigens for these receptors are not known. Input material: CD4+ T cells from blood, cultured in vitro. The receptors originated from a human donor who had recovered from COVID-19. The CDR3 runs from the conserved cysteine through the conserved F or W. D genes are given only for firm matches. Clone size is stated in some rows and not others, as once, few, many or a class when expanded.

V gene,clone size,D gene,J gene,CDR3 protein,CDR3 DNA
TRBV7-2,.,TRBD2,TRBJ2-1,CASSLSGGRIEQFF,TGTGCCAGCAGCTTGTCGGGGGGGCGCATTGAGCAGTTCTTC
TRBV7-3,few,.,TRBJ2-1,CASSTWGREQFF,TGTGCCAGCAGTACCTGGGGGAGGGAGCAGTTCTTC
TRBV7-2,.,TRBD2,TRBJ2-7,CASRGTSGGADEQYF,TGTGCCAGCAGAGGGACTAGCGGGGGGGCCGACGAGCAGTACTTC
TRBV27,.,.,TRBJ1-1,CASSSPSRPGGTEAFF,TGTGCCAGCAGTTCCCCCAGCAGGCCTGGTGGCACTGAAGCTTTCTTT
TRBV7-2,few,.,TRBJ2-7,CASSSQGGLAYEQYF,TGTGCCAGCAGCTCCCAGGGGGGGTTGGCTTACGAGCAGTACTTC
TRBV20-1,.,.,TRBJ1-5,CSATGGNQPQHF,TGCAGTGCCACAGGCGGCAATCAGCCCCAGCATTTT
TRBV6-5,.,TRBD1,TRBJ1-2,CASSYGRGHGYTF,TGTGCCAGCAGTTACGGCAGGGGGCATGGCTACACCTTC
TRBV7-6,.,.,TRBJ2-7,CASSKGSLGEQYF,TGTGCCAGCAGCAAAGGGTCCCTGGGAGAGCAGTACTTC
TRBV20-1,few,.,TRBJ2-1,CSARVNEQFF,TGCAGTGCTAGGGTGAATGAGCAGTTCTTC
TRBV6-4,few,.,TRBJ2-5,CASSASPGGSGQYF,TGTGCCAGCAGTGCCTCACCAGGGGGGAGCGGCCAGTACTTC
TRBV28,.,.,TRBJ2-7,CASIPGGTPSYEQYF,TGTGCCAGCATTCCCGGCGGGACGCCTTCCTACGAGCAGTACTTC
TRBV7-9,.,TRBD1,TRBJ1-1,CASSPYGGGSEAFF,TGTGCCAGCAGTCCTTATGGAGGGGGCTCTGAAGCTTTCTTT
TRBV20-1,.,TRBD1,TRBJ1-2,CSAEGQGAVFGYTF,TGCAGTGCGGAAGGACAGGGGGCCGTATTTGGCTACACCTTC
TRBV20-1,.,.,TRBJ2-7,CSASPGSVGYF,TGCAGTGCTAGCCCCGGGTCCGTCGGGTACTTC
TRBV28,.,TRBD1,TRBJ1-2,CASSPTGERGGYTF,TGTGCCAGCAGTCCGACAGGGGAGCGGGGTGGCTACACCTTC
TRBV28,.,.,TRBJ1-2,CASSGSVYGYTF,TGTGCCAGCAGTGGGTCAGTCTATGGCTACACCTTC
TRBV7-2,.,TRBD1,TRBJ1-5,CASSLGGQLNQPQHF,TGTGCCAGCAGCTTAGGGGGACAGCTCAATCAGCCCCAGCATTTT
TRBV27,.,.,TRBJ1-2,CASRAGAGGYTF,TGTGCCAGCCGGGCCGGGGCGGGTGGCTACACCTTC
TRBV20-1,few,TRBD1,TRBJ1-5,CSAEQGRNQPQHF,TGCAGTGCCGAACAGGGGAGGAATCAGCCCCAGCATTTT
TRBV20-1,.,.,TRBJ1-2,CSASRPGENYGYTF,TGCAGTGCTAGTAGGCCCGGAGAGAACTATGGCTACACCTTC
TRBV6-1,few,TRBD1,TRBJ2-7,CASSANLAGGYEQYF,TGTGCCAGCAGTGCCAACCTGGCAGGGGGCTACGAGCAGTACTTC
TRBV6-1,.,.,TRBJ1-2,CASSEAGGLNTF,TGTGCCAGCAGTGAAGCAGGGGGGCTGAACACCTTC
TRBV10-3,.,.,TRBJ1-2,CAISAPDYGYTF,TGTGCCATCAGTGCCCCAGACTATGGCTACACCTTC
TRBV25-1,.,.,TRBJ1-2,CASSGTTYGYTF,TGTGCCAGCAGCGGGACAACCTATGGCTACACCTTC
TRBV20-1,.,.,TRBJ1-1,CSVRGGLNTEAFF,TGCAGTGTCCGGGGGGGGTTGAACACTGAAGCTTTCTTT
TRBV20-1,.,.,TRBJ2-7,CSVIDRRSYEQYF,TGCAGTGTTATCGACAGGCGAAGTTACGAGCAGTACTTC
TRBV7-9,few,TRBD1,TRBJ1-5,CASSVQGINQPQHF,TGTGCCAGCAGCGTACAGGGGATCAATCAGCCCCAGCATTTT
TRBV2,.,.,TRBJ2-7,CASSQGYEQYF,TGTGCCAGCAGTCAGGGGTACGAGCAGTACTTC
TRBV6-1,.,.,TRBJ1-5,CASSESRVNQPQHF,TGTGCCAGCAGTGAGAGCAGGGTCAATCAGCCCCAGCATTTT
TRBV6-1,few,.,TRBJ1-2,CASSQYREGYTF,TGTGCCAGCAGTCAATACAGAGAGGGCTACACCTTC
TRBV7-9,.,.,TRBJ1-1,CASSEQRSEAFF,TGTGCCAGCAGCGAGCAGCGATCCGAAGCTTTCTTT
TRBV24-1,.,.,TRBJ1-2,CATSDGGRANYGYTF,TGTGCCACCAGTGACGGGGGACGGGCTAACTATGGCTACACCTTC
TRBV7-6,.,.,TRBJ2-1,CASSRDRGRQFF,TGTGCCAGCAGCCGCGACCGGGGCAGGCAGTTCTTC
TRBV6-5,medium-sized,.,TRBJ1-2,CASSYGGIGVYTF,TGTGCCAGCAGTTATGGGGGTATAGGGGTATACACCTTC
TRBV28,medium-sized,.,TRBJ1-2,CASTPPAEIYGYTF,TGTGCCAGCACGCCCCCGGCGGAAATCTATGGCTACACCTTC
TRBV20-1,.,TRBD1,TRBJ1-5,CSAFPGQGQPQHF,TGCAGTGCTTTTCCGGGACAGGGGCAGCCCCAGCATTTT
TRBV20-1,.,TRBD1,TRBJ1-5,CSARDRGTVNQPQHF,TGCAGTGCTAGAGATCGAGGGACAGTTAATCAGCCCCAGCATTTT
TRBV6-5,.,.,TRBJ1-5,CASSSQVGNSNQPQHF,TGTGCCAGCAGTTCCCAGGTGGGCAACAGCAATCAGCCCCAGCATTTT
TRBV7-8,few,.,TRBJ2-5,CASSPSQETQYF,TGTGCCAGCAGCCCTAGTCAAGAGACCCAGTACTTC
TRBV20-1,few,TRBD1,TRBJ1-2,CSARGGTGNGYTF,TGCAGTGCTAGAGGTGGGACAGGGAATGGCTACACCTTC
TRBV6-5,.,TRBD1,TRBJ2-5,CASSYPGQGRQYF,TGTGCCAGCAGTTATCCAGGACAGGGTCGCCAGTACTTC
TRBV5-1,.,.,TRBJ2-5,CASSLAGGVQETQYF,TGCGCCAGCAGCTTGGCGGGCGGGGTTCAAGAGACCCAGTACTTC
TRBV20-1,.,.,TRBJ1-5,CSARDQGYSNQPQHF,TGCAGTGCTAGAGATCAAGGATATAGCAATCAGCCCCAGCATTTT
TRBV7-2,few,TRBD1,TRBJ1-2,CASSFMDRPYGYTF,TGTGCCAGCAGCTTTATGGACAGGCCTTATGGCTACACCTTC
TRBV6-2/TRBV6-3,few,TRBD1,TRBJ1-6,CASRAAQGAGSPLHF,TGTGCCAGCAGGGCGGCGCAGGGGGCAGGATCACCCCTCCACTTT
TRBV7-2,.,.,TRBJ2-1,CASSLAGAKFF,TGTGCCAGCAGCTTAGCGGGTGCGAAGTTCTTC
TRBV28,.,TRBD1,TRBJ1-5,CASSPTGVYSNQPQHF,TGTGCCAGCAGTCCTACAGGGGTCTATAGCAATCAGCCCCAGCATTTT
TRBV20-1,.,TRBD1,TRBJ1-5,CSAYGQGPFNQPQHF,TGCAGTGCTTATGGACAGGGGCCCTTCAATCAGCCCCAGCATTTT
TRBV20-1,.,TRBD1,TRBJ1-2,CSPGQGLANYGYTF,TGCAGTCCGGGACAGGGATTAGCTAACTATGGCTACACCTTC
TRBV20-1,.,.,TRBJ2-7,CSATKGYEQYF,TGCAGTGCCACTAAAGGGTACGAGCAGTACTTC
TRBV20-1,.,.,TRBJ2-7,CSASSGPYEQYF,TGCAGTGCTAGTAGTGGTCCCTACGAGCAGTACTTC
TRBV15,.,.,TRBJ1-2,CATSRGGVDYGYTF,TGTGCCACCAGCAGAGGCGGGGTTGACTATGGCTACACCTTC